A selection of T cell receptor beta chains follows, all from one sample in a study of cytomegalovirus exposure and HLA in healthy donors. Repertoires were generated with immunoSEQ multiplex PCR, while TCRdb's copy carries only in-frame clones and drops some. The sample has about 71,000 clones, roughly 94% seen once. The sequencing input was PBMCs. These TCRs come from a man between 18 and 35 years old in good health and CMV-seropositive. CDR3s include the opening cysteine and the closing phenylalanine or tryptophan. D genes are given only for firm matches. A clone size is listed for some rows: how often the clone was seen (once, few, many), or a class if it is expanded.

. | TRBJ1-2 | . | TRBV19 | TGTGCCAGTAGTATCCCCAGGGTTGATGGCTACACCTTC | CASSIPRVDGYTF
. | TRBJ2-7 | TRBD1 | TRBV9 | TGTGCCAGCAGCGTAGTTCCGGGCAGGGGGGAGCAGTACTTC | CASSVVPGRGEQYF
. | TRBJ2-7 | TRBD2 | TRBV2 | TGTGCCAGCAGTGAGGTTGTAGCGGGGCAAACGCCCTCCTACGAGCAGTACTTC | CASSEVVAGQTPSYEQYF
. | TRBJ2-7 | . | TRBV6-5 | TGTGCCAGCAGTTATTCATCGGCGGCCTACGAGCAGTACTTC | CASSYSSAAYEQYF
. | TRBJ1-6 | TRBD1 | TRBV7-9 | TGTGCCAGCAGCTTGGACAGGGTCAATTCACCCCTCCACTTT | CASSLDRVNSPLHF
. | TRBJ2-3 | TRBD2 | TRBV5-1 | TGCGCCAGCAGCGGGACTAGCGGGAGCACAGATACGCAGTATTTT | CASSGTSGSTDTQYF
. | TRBJ2-1 | TRBD1 | TRBV7-9 | TGTGCCAGCAGCCCCGGGACAGGGGACAATGAGCAGTTCTTC | CASSPGTGDNEQFF
. | TRBJ1-1 | . | TRBV27 | TGTGCCAGCAGTTTGATGGGCCTGAACACTGAAGCTTTCTTT | CASSLMGLNTEAFF
. | TRBJ2-7 | . | TRBV9 | TGTGCCAGCAGCGTAGGCGGGGCCGTGGTTGAGCAGTACTTC | CASSVGGAVVEQYF
. | TRBJ1-1 | . | TRBV5-1 | TGCGCCAGCAGCTTGGTTAGTGGCACTGAAGCTTTCTTT | CASSLVSGTEAFF
once | TRBJ2-7 | . | TRBV16 | TGTGCCAGCAGCCATGGACAGTCTACTTCGCGGGAGCAGTACTTC | CASSHGQSTSREQYF
few | TRBJ2-3 | . | TRBV7-9 | TGTGCCAGCAGCTTATATCTGGATACGCAGTATTTT | CASSLYLDTQYF
. | TRBJ1-2 | TRBD1 | TRBV6-1 | TGTGCCAGCAGGCCCCCAGGGGGCCTCTATGGCTACACCTTC | CASRPPGGLYGYTF
. | TRBJ2-7 | . | TRBV15 | TGTGCCACCAGCAGAAGGGGAGGCAACGAGCAGTACTTC | CATSRRGGNEQYF
. | TRBJ2-1 | TRBD1 | TRBV7-3 | TGTGCCAGCAGCTTCGGGTTAGGACAGGGCCCTTACAATGAGCAGTTCTTC | CASSFGLGQGPYNEQFF
. | TRBJ2-7 | TRBD1 | TRBV7-9 | TGTGCCAGCAGCCAATCCTCGACAGGGAGTGGGTACGAGCAGTACTTC | CASSQSSTGSGYEQYF
. | TRBJ2-5 | . | TRBV5-1 | TGCGCCAGCAGCTTGGGGCTAGCGTTATACCAAGAGACCCAGTACTTC | CASSLGLALYQETQYF
. | TRBJ1-2 | . | TRBV29-1 | TGCAGCGTTGGGGACACAGCGGGGGTCGATAAGGGCTACACCTTC | CSVGDTAGVDKGYTF